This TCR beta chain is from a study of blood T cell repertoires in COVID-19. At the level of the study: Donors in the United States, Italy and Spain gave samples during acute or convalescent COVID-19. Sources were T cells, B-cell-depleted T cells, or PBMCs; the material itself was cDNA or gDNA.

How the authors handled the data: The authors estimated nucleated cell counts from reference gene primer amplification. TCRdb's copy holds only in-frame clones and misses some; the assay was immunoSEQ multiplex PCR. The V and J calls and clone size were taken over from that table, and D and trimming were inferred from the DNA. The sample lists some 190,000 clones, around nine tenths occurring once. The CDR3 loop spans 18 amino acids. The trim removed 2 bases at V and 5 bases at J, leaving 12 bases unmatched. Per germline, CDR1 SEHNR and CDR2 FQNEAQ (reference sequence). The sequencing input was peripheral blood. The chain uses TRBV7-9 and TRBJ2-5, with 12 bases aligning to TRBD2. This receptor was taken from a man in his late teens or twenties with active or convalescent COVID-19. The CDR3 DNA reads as TGTGCCAGCAGCTTAACCTGGACTAGCGGGATAATCCAGGAGACCCAGTACTTC. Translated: CASSLTWTSGIIQETQYF.